These 23 T cell receptor beta chains were sequenced from one sample in a study of cytomegalovirus exposure and HLA in healthy donors. Use of 60 Vbeta and 13 Jbeta primers characterized the PCR. Repertoires were generated with immunoSEQ multiplex PCR, while TCRdb's copy carries only in-frame clones and drops some. This sample has 100,000 or so clones, with approximately 82% found just once. The source material was PBMCs. Source of these receptors: a middle-aged man in good health and CMV-seronegative.

The chain combines TRBV19 with TRBJ1-3; 8 bases map to TRBD1. Trimming cost V 6 bases and J 3 bases; bases outside gene matches: 7. There are 15 residues in the CDR3. The germline V gene encodes CDR1 LNHDA and CDR2 SQIVND (reference sequence). CDR3: CASRPGQAGGNTIYF. Here the CDR3 DNA reads TGTGCCAGTAGACCGGGACAGGCGGGTGGAAACACCATATATTTT.

J is TRBJ1-2 and V is TRBV6-5, with D possibly matching TRBD1 (5 bases). The CDR3 is 13 residues long. The V gene lost 5 bases and the J gene lost 4 bases, with 11 bases spanning the gap. From germline, CDR1 is MNHEY and CDR2 SVGAGI. Here the CDR3 reads CASSPGGSYGYTF. CDR3 DNA: TGTGCCAGCAGTCCCGGGGGGTCCTATGGCTACACCTTC.

This chain links TRBV9 with TRBJ1-2; TRBD1 is a possible D gene (5 bases). The CDR3 consists of 13 residues. Germline V gene data show CDR1 as SGDLS and CDR2 as YYNGEE. V lost 1 base and J 4 bases, leaving 8 bases between the germline ends. The CDR3 DNA reads as TGTGCCAGCAGCGTAAGTCAGGGCTATGGCTACACCTTC. Amino acid sequence: CASSVSQGYGYTF.

V usage is TRBV19 and J usage is TRBJ2-1; 9 nucleotides match TRBD2. CDR1 LNHDA and CDR2 SQIVND come from the germline V gene (reference sequence). With 5 bases clipped from V and 8 bases from J, the junction kept 7 bases outside the gene matches. The CDR3 contains 14 residues. For the CDR3, the DNA is TGTGCCAGTAGTGTGCGGGGGGGCCAAGATGAGCAGTTCTTC. Translated: CASSVRGGQDEQFF. Full variable domain (outside the CDR3, taken from reference TRBV19 and TRBJ2-1): DGGITQSPKYLFRKEGQNVTLSCEQNLNHDAMYWYRQDPGQGLRLIYYSQIVNDFQKGDIAEGYSVSREKKESFPLTVTSAQKNPTAFYLCASSVRGGQDEQFFGPGTRLTVL.

The chain joins TRBV15 to TRBJ1-1, with a weak D call TRBD1 (5 bases). The V end was cut by 0 bases, the J end by 11 bases, with 16 bases between. The CDR3 has 14 residues. Germline CDR1 is LNHNV and CDR2 is YYDKDF (reference sequence). This CDR3 is CATSRDEGGGYAFF. CDR3 in DNA: TGTGCCACCAGCAGAGACGAGGGCGGGGGGTACGCTTTCTTT.

The chain carries TRBV5-1 and TRBJ2-3; 9 bases line up with TRBD1. The length of the CDR3 is 16 residues. V lost 0 bases, J lost 2 bases, and 4 bases stayed unmatched. Germline-derived CDR1 and CDR2 are SGHRS and YFSETQ. Written as DNA, the CDR3 is TGCGCCAGCAGCTTGGCCGGACAGGGGTCCACAGATACGCAGTATTTT. Its translation: CASSLAGQGSTDTQYF.

The rearrangement links TRBV29-1 to TRBJ1-1; 7 bases map to TRBD1. J gave up 0 bases and V 3 bases, and 4 bases lay outside the gene matches. The CDR3 has 14 residues. Per the germline V gene, CDR1 is SQVTM and CDR2 is ANQGSEA. The CDR3 spells CSVDPTGLNTEAFF. The CDR3 DNA follows: TGCAGCGTTGACCCGACAGGGTTGAACACTGAAGCTTTCTTT.

The chain joins TRBV11-2 to TRBJ1-6; 11 bases fit TRBD1. The V gene's germline CDR1 is SGHAT and CDR2 FQNNGV. CDR3 length: 16 amino acids. Trimming took 5 bases from V and 13 from J; bases not matched to a gene: 13. The DNA of the CDR3 is TGTGCCAGCAGCCCCTGGGGACAGGGGGTAATACAGCCCCTCCACTTT. Amino acids: CASSPWGQGVIQPLHF.

The chain joins TRBV4-1 to TRBJ2-7; TRBD2 aligns across 12 bases. V was clipped by 1 base and J by 0 bases; unmatched bases: 7. The CDR3 runs to 18 residues. Germline-derived CDR1 and CDR2 are MGHRA and YSYEKL. CDR3 DNA: TGCGCCAGCAGCCAAGGTGGACTAGCGGGGCCAAGCTCCTACGAGCAGTACTTC. Residues: CASSQGGLAGPSSYEQYF.

The chain combines TRBV9 with TRBJ1-1; D is possibly TRBD1 (6 bases). Deletions cut 0 bases from V and 0 bases from J, with 18 bases between. Germline CDR1 is SGDLS and CDR2 is YYNGEE. CDR3 length equals 18 residues. The CDR3 DNA reads as TGTGCCAGCAGCGTAGGTCCCGGGGGGGGCGAGGTGAACACTGAAGCTTTCTTT. It specifies CASSVGPGGGEVNTEAFF.

The J gene is TRBJ1-6, the V gene TRBV27, with 9 bases fitting TRBD1. CDR3 length: 13 amino acids. Germline V lookup: CDR1 MNHEY, CDR2 SMNVEV (reference sequence). V was clipped by 5 bases and J by 9 bases; unmatched bases: 2. This chain's CDR3 is CASSGTGSSPLHF. CDR3 DNA: TGTGCCAGCAGTGGGACAGGGAGTTCACCCCTCCACTTT.

The chain combines TRBV5-1 with TRBJ2-3; TRBD1 matches at 11 bases. With V trimmed by 3 bases and J by 4 bases, 1 base remained unmatched. Germline assignment: CDR1 SGHRS and CDR2 YFSETQ. The CDR3 is 14 residues long. CDR3 nucleotides: TGCGCCAGCAGCTGGGGACAGGGGGCAGATACGCAGTATTTT. Translation gives CASSWGQGADTQYF.

The J gene is TRBJ2-3, the V gene TRBV7-8; 9 nucleotides line up with TRBD1. The V segment lost 4 bases and the J segment 0 bases; nucleotides outside the gene matches: 17. Looked up from germline, CDR1 is SGHVS and CDR2 is FQNEAQ. The CDR3 has 20 amino acids. This CDR3 is CASSSPRLPGQGTSTDTQYF. The CDR3 region has the DNA TGTGCCAGCAGCTCCCCGAGACTCCCGGGACAGGGAACTAGCACAGATACGCAGTATTTT.

The rearrangement uses TRBV6-1 and TRBJ1-6; TRBD1 is a possible D gene (5 bases). Germline values: CDR1 MNHNS, CDR2 SASEGT. The CDR3 consists of 12 residues. CDR3 DNA sequence: TGTGTCCGATGCGTAGGGGATTCACCCCTCCACTTT. It codes for CVRCVGDSPLHF.

V gene TRBV7-3 combines with J gene TRBJ2-6, with 9 bases identical to TRBD1. CDR3 length: 18 amino acids. V gave up 3 bases and J gave up 0 bases; unmatched junction bases: 6. Germline loops: CDR1 SGHTA, CDR2 FQGTGA. The CDR3 spells CASSFPGQGNSGANVLTF. The DNA of the CDR3 is TGTGCCAGCAGCTTCCCGGGACAGGGAAACTCTGGGGCCAACGTCCTGACTTTC. The full variable domain, rest sourced from reference TRBV7-3 and TRBJ2-6, is GAGVSQTPSNKVTEKGKYVELRCDPISGHTALYWYRQSLGQGPEFLIYFQGTGAADDSGLPNDRFFAVRPEGSVSTLKIQRTERGDSAVYLCASSFPGQGNSGANVLTFGAGSRLTVL.

The genes are TRBV7-9 and TRBJ2-5; D gene uncertain. CDR3 length: 14 residues. From germline, CDR1 is SEHNR and CDR2 FQNEAQ (reference sequence). Trimming cost V 5 bases and J 1 base, with 11 bases left between them. This CDR3 is CASSPRSSQETQYF. Here the CDR3 DNA reads TGTGCCAGCAGCCCCAGGTCGAGCCAAGAGACCCAGTACTTC. Based on the CDR3 plus reference TRBV7-9 and TRBJ2-5, the full variable domain is DTGVSQNPRHKITKRGQNVTFRCDPISEHNRLYWYRQTLGQGPEFLTYFQNEAQLEKSRLLSDRFSAERPKGSFSTLEIQRTEQGDSAMYLCASSPRSSQETQYFGPGTRLLVL.

The chain uses TRBV6-1 and TRBJ1-5; D is uncertain. CDR3 length: 13 residues. Germline CDR1 reads MNHNS; CDR2 reads SASEGT. V was clipped by 4 bases and J by 3 bases, with 7 bases between them. CDR3 amino acids: CASSAVLNQPQHF. In nucleotides, the CDR3 is TGTGCCAGCAGTGCAGTCCTCAATCAGCCCCAGCATTTT.

V gene TRBV9 combines with J gene TRBJ1-4, with D hard to call. The length of the CDR3 is 14 residues. CDR1 SGDLS and CDR2 YYNGEE come from the germline V gene. V was cut by 3 bases and J by 8 bases, with 14 bases left in between. The CDR3 spells CASSAPGVGEKLFF. CDR3 coding DNA: TGTGCCAGCAGCGCCCCCGGGGTAGGAGAAAAACTGTTTTTT.

The gene calls are TRBV10-1 and TRBJ2-4, with D maybe TRBD2 (7 bases). The V gene lost 9 bases and the J gene lost 0 bases, with 24 bases spanning the gap. The CDR3 sequence is 18 residues long. The germline V gene has CDR1 WNHNN and CDR2 SYGVQD (reference sequence). CDR3 in DNA: TGCGCCAGTTCCCTAAGGGGGGGGCGCGAAAGAGCCAAAAACATTCAGTACTTC. Protein product: CASSLRGGRERAKNIQYF.

The chain joins TRBV5-1 to TRBJ2-3; 9 nucleotides line up with TRBD2. The trim removed 1 base at V and 1 base at J, leaving 4 bases unmatched. The V gene's germline CDR1 is SGHRS and CDR2 YFSETQ. This CDR3 is built from 16 residues. The CDR3 DNA reads TGCGCCAGCAGCTTGCGAGCGGGGGGTGGCACAGATACGCAGTATTTT. Translated, it gives CASSLRAGGGTDTQYF.

The genes are TRBV5-6 and TRBJ1-1; the match to TRBD1 covers 10 bases. Germline values: CDR1 SGHDT, CDR2 YYEEEE. CDR3 length: 12 residues. V lost 8 bases, J lost 4 bases, and 2 bases stayed unmatched. This CDR3 reads CASGQGGTEAFF. The CDR3 DNA reads as TGTGCCAGTGGACAGGGGGGCACTGAAGCTTTCTTT.

The chain recombines TRBV7-9 with TRBJ1-2; TRBD1 agrees at 8 bases. Trimming removed 6 bases from V and 4 bases from J; junction bases left unmatched: 4. There are 13 residues in the CDR3. Germline lookup yields CDR1 SEHNR and CDR2 FQNEAQ (reference sequence). The CDR3, as DNA: TGTGCCAGCAGTCCAGGGGGCAGCTATGGCTACACCTTC. Its translation is CASSPGGSYGYTF.

V usage is TRBV2 and J usage is TRBJ2-6; weak D call: TRBD2 (6 bases). The germline V gene has CDR1 SNHLY and CDR2 FYNNEI. This CDR3 region has 19 residues. V was clipped by 0 bases and J by 0 bases, with 15 bases between them. In DNA form, the CDR3 reads TGTGCCAGCAGTGAAGCGCTTGGGGGGTCCCGCTCTGGGGCCAACGTCCTGACTTTC. This gives the protein CASSEALGGSRSGANVLTF.